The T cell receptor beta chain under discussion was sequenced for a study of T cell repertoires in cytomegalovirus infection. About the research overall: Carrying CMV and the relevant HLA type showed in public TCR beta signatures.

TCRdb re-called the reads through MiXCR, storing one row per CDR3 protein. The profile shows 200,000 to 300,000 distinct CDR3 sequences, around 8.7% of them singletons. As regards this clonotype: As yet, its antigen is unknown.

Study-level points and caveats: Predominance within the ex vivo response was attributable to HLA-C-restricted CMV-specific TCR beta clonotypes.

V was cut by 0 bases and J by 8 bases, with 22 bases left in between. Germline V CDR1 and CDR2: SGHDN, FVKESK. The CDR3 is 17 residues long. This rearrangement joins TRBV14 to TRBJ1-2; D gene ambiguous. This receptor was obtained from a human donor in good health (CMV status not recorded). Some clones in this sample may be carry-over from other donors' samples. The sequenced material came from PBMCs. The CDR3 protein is CASSQDLHGGGPEGYTF. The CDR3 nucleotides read TGTGCCAGCAGCCAAGATCTTCACGGTGGAGGCCCTGAGGGCTACACCTTC.